A selection of T cell receptor beta chains follows, all from one sample in a study of blood T cell repertoires in COVID-19. Sequencing was performed with immunoSEQ multiplex PCR; in TCRdb, only in-frame clones are kept and a portion is missing. The sample lists under 150,000 clones; around 76% were seen once. The sample consisted of peripheral blood. Receptors originate from a man older than 75 with acute or convalescent COVID-19. The CDR3 runs from the conserved cysteine through the conserved F or W. A D gene is named only where the DNA matches it firmly. Clone size is given for some rows only: seen once, a few or many times, or a class if the clone is expanded.

clone size	D gene	V gene	J gene	CDR3 protein	CDR3 DNA
-	-	TRBV4-3	TRBJ2-7	CASSQTRDSWYEQYF	TGCGCCAGCAGCCAAACGCGGGACTCATGGTACGAGCAGTACTTC
-	TRBD1	TRBV19	TRBJ2-3	CASSLDRVNTQYF	TGTGCCAGTAGTTTGGACAGGGTAAATACGCAGTATTTT
-	TRBD2	TRBV11-2	TRBJ2-1	CASSASGSSYNEQFF	TGTGCCAGCAGCGCTAGCGGAAGCTCCTACAATGAGCAGTTCTTC
few	TRBD1	TRBV2	TRBJ2-3	CASMGQGADTQYF	TGTGCCAGCATGGGACAGGGGGCAGATACGCAGTATTTT
-	TRBD1	TRBV7-8	TRBJ2-7	CASSLDRDRAVYEQYF	TGTGCCAGCAGCTTAGATCGGGACAGGGCTGTTTACGAGCAGTACTTC
-	TRBD1	TRBV19	TRBJ1-5	CATQDRGLNQPQHF	TGTGCCACGCAGGACAGGGGGCTGAATCAGCCCCAGCATTTT
-	TRBD2	TRBV7-8	TRBJ2-7	CASRAGLSYEQYF	TGTGCCAGCAGAGCGGGGCTCTCCTACGAGCAGTACTTC
-	TRBD2	TRBV3-1/TRBV3-2	TRBJ2-2	CASNPGLAVTGELFF	TGTGCCAGCAACCCCGGACTAGCGGTCACCGGGGAGCTGTTTTTT
-	TRBD1	TRBV28	TRBJ2-7	CATLDRGVGEQYF	TGTGCCACCCTAGACAGGGGGGTTGGCGAGCAGTACTTC
many	TRBD1	TRBV7-3	TRBJ1-1	CASSPTDREGTEAFF	TGTGCCAGCAGCCCCACGGACAGGGAGGGGACTGAAGCTTTCTTT
-	-	TRBV9	TRBJ2-3	CASSVARDKSTDTQYF	TGTGCCAGCAGCGTAGCTCGGGACAAGAGCACAGATACGCAGTATTTT
once	-	TRBV12-3/TRBV12-4	TRBJ1-2	CASNWGGGGYTF	TGTGCCTCCAATTGGGGAGGGGGTGGCTACACCTTC
-	-	TRBV5-1	TRBJ2-5	CASSLVPARETQYF	TGCGCCAGCAGCTTGGTTCCGGCCAGGGAGACCCAGTACTTC
few	TRBD1	TRBV7-2	TRBJ1-3	CASSLATGWGNTIYF	TGTGCCAGCAGCTTAGCGACAGGGTGGGGAAACACCATATATTTT
-	-	TRBV4-2	TRBJ2-6	CASSHRGGSGANVLTF	TGTGCCAGCAGCCATAGGGGGGGCTCTGGGGCCAACGTCCTGACTTTC
-	-	TRBV3-1/TRBV3-2	TRBJ2-7	CASSQAFYEQYF	TGTGCCAGCAGCCAAGCCTTCTACGAGCAGTACTTC
-	TRBD1	TRBV6-5	TRBJ1-2	CASSYRTGYGYTF	TGTGCCAGCAGTTACAGGACAGGCTATGGCTACACCTTC
-	-	TRBV5-1	TRBJ1-6	CASSFQGSYNSPLHF	TGCGCCAGCAGCTTCCAGGGTTCCTATAATTCACCCCTCCACTTT
-	-	TRBV25-1	TRBJ1-5	CASSDKAGRREPQHF	TGTGCCAGCAGTGATAAGGCAGGGAGGAGGGAGCCCCAGCATTTT
few	TRBD1	TRBV6-6	TRBJ1-2	CASSRDRGDYGYTF	TGTGCCAGCAGTAGGGACAGGGGAGACTATGGCTACACCTTC
-	TRBD2	TRBV11-1	TRBJ2-7	CASSSPGLAEIEQYF	TGTGCCAGCAGCTCGCCGGGACTAGCGGAAATTGAGCAGTACTTC
-	TRBD1	TRBV24-1	TRBJ2-2	CATSGTGTGGGTGELFF	TGTGCCACCAGTGGTACCGGGACAGGGGGTGGGACCGGGGAGCTGTTTTTT
few	TRBD1	TRBV18	TRBJ1-1	CASSPTGGNTEAFF	TGTGCCAGCTCACCGACAGGGGGGAACACTGAAGCTTTCTTT
-	TRBD2	TRBV10-3	TRBJ2-7	CAITGLAGASSYEQYF	TGTGCCATTACGGGACTAGCGGGGGCAAGCTCCTACGAGCAGTACTTC
-	-	TRBV29-1	TRBJ2-1	CSVTGRPLYNEQFF	TGCAGCGTTACAGGGCGGCCCCTATACAATGAGCAGTTCTTC
-	-	TRBV6-5	TRBJ1-3	CASSYKPEGNTIYF	TGTGCCAGCAGTTACAAGCCTGAGGGAAACACCATATATTTT
few	TRBD1	TRBV4-1	TRBJ1-6	CASSQDRQGRNSPLHF	TGCGCCAGCAGCCAAGATCGACAGGGAAGAAATTCACCCCTCCACTTT
few	TRBD2	TRBV7-3	TRBJ2-3	CASSILAGVDTQYF	TGTGCCAGCAGCATACTAGCGGGGGTAGATACGCAGTATTTT
-	-	TRBV9	TRBJ2-5	CASSVAEYQETQYF	TGTGCCAGCAGCGTAGCCGAGTACCAAGAGACCCAGTACTTC
-	-	TRBV6-1	TRBJ1-2	CASREGPYGYTF	TGTGCCAGCAGGGAAGGGCCCTATGGCTACACCTTC
-	TRBD1	TRBV28	TRBJ2-5	CASSRDRVETQYF	TGTGCCAGCAGTCGGGACAGGGTTGAGACCCAGTACTTC
-	-	TRBV28	TRBJ1-6	CASSRNWANSPLHF	TGTGCCAGCAGCCGAAATTGGGCTAATTCACCCCTCCACTTT
-	-	TRBV7-2	TRBJ2-5	CASSSLGKTQYF	TGTGCCAGCAGCTCCCTGGGCAAGACCCAGTACTTC
-	-	TRBV4-1	TRBJ2-1	CASSLSERAPSYNEQFF	TGCGCCAGCAGCCTTTCCGAGCGGGCCCCCTCCTACAATGAGCAGTTCTTC
-	-	TRBV21-1	TRBJ2-7	CAGRTAHSISYEQYF	TGTGCCGGAAGGACAGCACACTCAATCTCCTACGAGCAGTACTTC
-	TRBD1	TRBV27	TRBJ2-7	CASHRDRASYEQYF	TGTGCCAGCCACCGGGACAGGGCGTCCTACGAGCAGTACTTC
-	TRBD1	TRBV6-6	TRBJ1-1	CASSRRVTGQNTEAFF	TGTGCCAGCAGCCGAAGAGTGACAGGGCAGAACACTGAAGCTTTCTTT
once	TRBD1	TRBV5-1	TRBJ1-2	CASSLIAGGDGYTF	TGCGCCAGCAGCTTGATCGCAGGGGGCGATGGCTACACCTTC
-	TRBD2	TRBV19	TRBJ2-1	CASSGGYNEQFF	TGTGCCAGTAGCGGGGGGTACAATGAGCAGTTCTTC
-	-	TRBV24-1	TRBJ2-2	CATSDVRGRAGELFF	TGTGCCACCAGTGATGTCAGGGGAAGGGCCGGGGAGCTGTTTTTT
few	-	TRBV6-5	TRBJ2-5	CASSPLGALTQYF	TGTGCCAGCAGCCCGCTTGGGGCTCTGACCCAGTACTTC
-	TRBD2	TRBV5-1	TRBJ2-5	CASSSDPAGGRETQYF	TGCGCCAGCAGCTCAGACCCAGCGGGGGGCCGGGAGACCCAGTACTTC
-	TRBD1	TRBV9	TRBJ2-3	CASTRTGASDTQYF	TGTGCCAGCACCCGGACAGGCGCTTCGGATACGCAGTATTTT
-	TRBD1	TRBV12-3/TRBV12-4	TRBJ2-7	CASSRQGPYEQYF	TGTGCCAGCAGTCGACAGGGCCCCTACGAGCAGTACTTC
-	-	TRBV5-1	TRBJ2-3	CASRTPMSIEDTQYF	TGCGCCAGCAGAACTCCTATGAGCATTGAAGATACGCAGTATTTT
-	-	TRBV19	TRBJ1-5	CASSTSYYGTLKPQHF	TGTGCCAGTAGTACTAGCTATTACGGGACACTAAAGCCCCAGCATTTT